The clone carrying this T cell receptor beta chain is a singleton in its sample. Its target is unknown. The sample is drawn from a study of long-term antiretroviral therapy in people with HIV. Overall study findings and caveats: Subsequent to ART, diversity was augmented yet persisted below that of transplant donor controls. Whereas controls had wider CDR3 length ranges, HIV repertoires had narrower ones.

A v3.0 immunoSEQ assay was performed at survey level. Sequencing was designed to cover about 35,000-50,000 T-cell genomes in each sample. TCRdb keeps only in-frame clones here, not all; method: immunoSEQ multiplex PCR. This table holds around 20,000 clones, roughly nine tenths found once. This CDR3 spans 13 amino acids. The germline gives CDR1 SGHNT, CDR2 YENEEA. V shed 1 base, J shed 7 bases, and the junction held 2 bases outside the gene matches. Material: unsorted PBMCs, obtained 3 years after starting antiretroviral therapy. This TCR was sampled from a man aged 50 to 60 with HIV. This sequence joins TRBV11-3 and TRBJ1-2; 8 bases are shared with TRBD1. CDR3 DNA: TGTGCCAGCAGCTTAGGTCAGGGGGCTGGCTACACCTTC. This codes for CASSLGQGAGYTF.